What follows is one T cell receptor beta chain and its context. Its specificity is not known. These data come from a study of T cells after yellow fever vaccination. Overall study context: Fractions of low cell number were prepared using SMART-Seq v4 Ultra Low Input. General study results and limits: Detected again after the booster were most primary-vaccination clones, at 95% to 98% CD4 and roughly 88% CD8. In FACS-sorted repertoires, abundant clonotypes from the bulk population could appear as contaminants.

It was through 5'RACE template switching that TCR cDNA was made, with a universal primer site and UMIs added. MiXCR was run by TCRdb on the 5' RACE reads, yielding one entry per CDR3 protein. The sample shows some 320,000 distinct CDR3 sequences, 8.7% of them seen only once. With V trimmed by 4 bases and J by 2 bases, 0 bases remained unmatched. The CDR3 spans 13 residues. CDR1 and CDR2 from the germline V gene are LNHDA and SQIVND (reference sequence). Source: CD4+ T cells sorted from PBMCs, taken 5 days after the yellow fever booster vaccination. The V gene is TRBV19, the J gene TRBJ2-7; 9 nucleotides line up with TRBD2. The sequence was obtained from a man in his late teens or twenties who received the YFV17D yellow fever vaccine. For the CDR3, the DNA is TGTGCCAGTAGTAGCGGGGGGGCCTACGAGCAGTACTTC. Protein sequence: CASSSGGAYEQYF.